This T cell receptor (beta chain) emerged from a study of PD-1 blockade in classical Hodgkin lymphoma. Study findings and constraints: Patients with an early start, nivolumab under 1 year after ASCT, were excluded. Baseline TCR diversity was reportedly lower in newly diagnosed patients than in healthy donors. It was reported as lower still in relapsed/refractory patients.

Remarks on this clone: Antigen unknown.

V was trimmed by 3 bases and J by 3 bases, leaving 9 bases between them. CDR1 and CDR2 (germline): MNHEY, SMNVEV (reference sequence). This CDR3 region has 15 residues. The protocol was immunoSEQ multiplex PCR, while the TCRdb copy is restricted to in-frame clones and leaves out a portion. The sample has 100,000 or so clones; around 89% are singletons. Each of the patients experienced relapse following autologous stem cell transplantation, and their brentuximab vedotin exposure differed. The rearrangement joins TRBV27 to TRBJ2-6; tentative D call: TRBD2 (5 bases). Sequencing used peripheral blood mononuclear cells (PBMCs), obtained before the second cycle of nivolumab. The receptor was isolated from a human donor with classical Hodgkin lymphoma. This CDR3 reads CASSFGVHGANVLTF. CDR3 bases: TGTGCCAGCAGTTTCGGGGTACATGGGGCCAACGTCCTGACTTTC.